This T cell receptor beta chain was identified during a study of shared clonotypes between healthy human individuals. Notes on the study in general: The study found lower generation probabilities in non-shared clonotypes than in those shared by all four donors. Estimated clonotype richness was generally higher in naive than memory subsets.

As concerns this clone: Its antigen is currently unknown. Mismatch with germline at one junction end may stem from a read error.

None of the donors, who were healthy HIV-negative adults, had recently had acute infections or vaccinations. Per the germline V gene, CDR1 is MDHEN and CDR2 is SYDVKM. The CDR3 is 16 amino acids. The authors ran the assay at deep level. Profiling relied on immunoSEQ multiplex PCR, and the TCRdb table lists in-frame clones only, not all of them. The profile shows over a million clones, about 80% of them singletons. Sequencing was carried out using memory CD4+ T cells from PBMCs. The subset was: CD45RA-negative fraction. The TCR sequence derives from a man between 18 and 29 years old in good health. Some clones in this sample may be carry-over from other donors' samples. This chain connects TRBV28 to TRBJ2-1, with TRBD2 as a possible D gene (6 bases). The CDR3, as DNA: TGTGCCAGCATGGTCGGAGGGGACTCCGCTTACAATGGGCAGTTCTTC. This gives the protein CASMVGGDSAYNGQFF.